The T cell receptor beta chain described here comes from a study of cytomegalovirus exposure and HLA in healthy donors. Findings and limits, study-wide: A later analysis revealed that TCR association rates differed between HLA loci, peaking at DRB1 and bottoming out at HLA-C.

CDR3 length: 15 residues. Per germline, CDR1 LNHNV and CDR2 YYDKDF (reference sequence). V was trimmed by 2 bases and J by 3 bases, leaving 13 bases between them. Notes on this clone: Its antigen remains unknown.

PCR primers comprised 60 Vbeta and 13 Jbeta primers. Generated by immunoSEQ multiplex PCR, the TCRdb table keeps only in-frame clones and is missing some. The repertoire includes some 150,000 clones, roughly 80% of them detected once, and more than 9.5% sits in the top ten. Material: PBMCs. This clonotype originated in a man younger than 35 in good health and CMV-seropositive. The chain links TRBV15 to TRBJ1-2; D perhaps matches TRBD1 (5 bases). The CDR3 protein is CATSRSGDGYYGYTF. In nucleotides, the CDR3 is TGTGCCACCAGCAGATCGGGGGACGGCTACTATGGCTACACCTTC. The full variable domain, rest sourced from reference TRBV15 and TRBJ1-2, is DAMVIQNPRYQVTQFGKPVTLSCSQTLNHNVMYWYQQKSSQAPKLLFHYYDKDFNNEADTPDNFQSRRPNTSFCFLDIRSPGLGDTAMYLCATSRSGDGYYGYTFGSGTRLTVV.